This is a list of T cell receptor beta chains from one sample in a study of blood T cell repertoires in COVID-19. The data were produced by immunoSEQ multiplex PCR, yet TCRdb's version contains in-frame clones alone and is incomplete. The sample holds under 300,000 clones, over 80% seen once. The source material was peripheral blood. The receptors were gathered from a human donor in a cohort sampled during active COVID-19. Each CDR3 is given with its conserved first and last residue. Each record gives: V gene, J gene, CDR3 length, clone size, D gene, CDR3 DNA, CDR3 protein. A D gene is named only where the DNA matches it firmly. A row's size may be missing; if present it is once, few, many or a size class.

TRBV30	TRBJ2-1	12	NA	TRBD2	TGTGCCTGGAGTGTAATCGCGGGGGGTTCCTTCTTC	CAWSVIAGGSFF
TRBV6-5	TRBJ2-7	15	NA	TRBD1	TGTGCCGGACCCCCCGGGACAGGGCTCTCCTACGAGCAGTACTTC	CAGPPGTGLSYEQYF
TRBV10-2	TRBJ2-1	16	NA	NA	TGCGCCAGCAGTGAGTCGGCTAGTTTAGTCTACAATGAGCAGTTCTTC	CASSESASLVYNEQFF
TRBV30	TRBJ1-5	15	NA	TRBD1	TGTGCCTGGAGTTCGACAGGGGGCGTTGGTCAGCCCCAGCATTTT	CAWSSTGGVGQPQHF
TRBV19	TRBJ1-2	13	NA	NA	TGTGCCAGTAGTATAGAGACATGGAATGGCTACACCTTC	CASSIETWNGYTF
TRBV28	TRBJ1-5	13	NA	TRBD1	TGTGCCAGCAGCAAACAGGGGACACGGCCCCAGCATTTT	CASSKQGTRPQHF
TRBV18	TRBJ2-7	15	NA	NA	TGTGCCAGCTCACCACCCGGACAGCTAACCTACGAGCAGTACTTC	CASSPPGQLTYEQYF
TRBV5-1	TRBJ1-2	14	NA	NA	TGCGCCAGCAGCATCAACAGGGAGGGGTATGGCTACACCTTC	CASSINREGYGYTF
TRBV30	TRBJ1-5	16	once	NA	TGTGCCTGGAGCCCTGCGATGGGGACATCAATATCGGCCCAGCATTTT	CAWSPAMGTSISAQHF
TRBV2	TRBJ1-6	19	once	NA	TGTGCCAGCAGTGAGCTATCTGGGGCCGGCCTCTCCTATAATTCACCCCTCCACTTT	CASSELSGAGLSYNSPLHF
TRBV2	TRBJ1-3	16	NA	TRBD1	TGTGCCAGCAGTGGTCAAACAGGGGTGGAGGGGAACACCATATATTTT	CASSGQTGVEGNTIYF
TRBV11-2	TRBJ1-2	14	NA	NA	TGTGCCAGCAGCTTAGATAGGACAGCCTATGGCTACACCTTC	CASSLDRTAYGYTF
TRBV7-6	TRBJ1-4	15	few	NA	TGTGCCAGCAGCTTAAATCGGGGGTGGCAGGAAAAACTGTTTTTT	CASSLNRGWQEKLFF
TRBV2	TRBJ2-1	12	NA	NA	TGTGCCAGCAGTCGGGACTTCAATGAGCAGTTCTTC	CASSRDFNEQFF
TRBV14	TRBJ2-3	11	NA	NA	TGTGCCAGCAGCCGCCAGGATACGCAGTATTTT	CASSRQDTQYF
TRBV5-6	TRBJ1-4	14	NA	NA	TGTGCCAGCAGCTGGGCCCGACGGTCTGAAAAACTGTTTTTT	CASSWARRSEKLFF
TRBV24-1	TRBJ2-5	15	NA	TRBD1	TGTGCCACCAGTGACTATGGGACAGTCCAAGAGACCCAGTACTTC	CATSDYGTVQETQYF
TRBV29-1	TRBJ1-1	13	NA	NA	TGCAGCGTTGAAACGGGGGGTGGCACTGAAGCTTTCTTT	CSVETGGGTEAFF
TRBV5-4	TRBJ1-3	14	NA	TRBD1	TGTGCCAGCAGCATATCAGGGGGAGGAAACACCATATATTTT	CASSISGGGNTIYF
TRBV27	TRBJ1-1	17	NA	TRBD1	TGTGCCAGCAGTTCCCACACGTTCTCAGGGGGTGTTACTGAAGCTTTCTTT	CASSSHTFSGGVTEAFF
TRBV2	TRBJ2-3	16	NA	NA	TGTGCCAGCAGAGCGAGGGAAACAGGGATCACAGATACGCAGTATTTT	CASRARETGITDTQYF
TRBV5-1	TRBJ1-1	13	NA	NA	TGCGCCAGCAGTGGGAGTGGGAACACTGAAGCTTTCTTT	CASSGSGNTEAFF
TRBV6-5	TRBJ2-5	16	NA	NA	TGTGCCAGCAGTTACTCGATGCCAGGGCTCCAAGAGACCCAGTACTTC	CASSYSMPGLQETQYF
TRBV5-5	TRBJ2-2	14	NA	NA	TGTGCCAGCAGCTTGAACGGGGGAGTCGGGGAGCTGTTTTTT	CASSLNGGVGELFF
TRBV28	TRBJ2-7	15	NA	NA	TGTGCCAGCAGTCCCCAGAGGCGTGGCCTGCGGGAGCAGTACTTC	CASSPQRRGLREQYF
TRBV10-2	TRBJ1-1	15	NA	NA	TGCGCCAGCATTCCTTCCGGGACTGTGAACACTGAAGCTTTCTTT	CASIPSGTVNTEAFF
TRBV19	TRBJ2-3	13	NA	TRBD1	TGTGCCACCGTCGAGGGGGCTGGTGATACGCAGTATTTT	CATVEGAGDTQYF
TRBV2	TRBJ2-3	16	NA	NA	TGTGCCAGCAGTGAAACTGGGAGCAGCGGCACAGATACGCAGTATTTT	CASSETGSSGTDTQYF
TRBV19	TRBJ1-4	16	NA	TRBD1	TGTGCCAGTAGTATCGGAGGGGGCTTAACTAATGAAAAACTGTTTTTT	CASSIGGGLTNEKLFF
TRBV10-1	TRBJ1-1	14	NA	NA	TGCGCCAGCAGTGAGACAGGGCCGAACACTGAAGCTTTCTTT	CASSETGPNTEAFF
TRBV2	TRBJ2-2	17	NA	TRBD2	TGTGCCAGCAGGGACGGGACTAGCGGGGGAAGTACCGGGGAGCTGTTTTTT	CASRDGTSGGSTGELFF
TRBV6-5	TRBJ2-7	15	NA	TRBD1	TGTGCCAGCAGTTACTCGTACAGGGGGCCCCACGAGCAGTACTTC	CASSYSYRGPHEQYF
TRBV9	TRBJ2-7	15	few	NA	TGTGCCAGCAGCGTAGACACTACACACTTCTACGAGCAGTACTTC	CASSVDTTHFYEQYF
TRBV29-1	TRBJ2-5	12	NA	NA	TGCAGCGTTGGACAGTGGAAAGAGACCCAGTACTTC	CSVGQWKETQYF
TRBV6-5	TRBJ2-3	14	once	TRBD2	TGTGCCAGCGAAGCGGGAGGGAGCACAGATACGCAGTATTTT	CASEAGGSTDTQYF
TRBV7-6	TRBJ2-2	17	NA	TRBD1	TGTGCCAGCAGCCCCTCCCTGGGGACAGGGGGTCCCGGGGAGCTGTTTTTT	CASSPSLGTGGPGELFF
TRBV9	TRBJ1-2	15	NA	TRBD1	TGTGCCAGCAGCGCCGTCGGGACAGATCCCTATGGCTACACCTTC	CASSAVGTDPYGYTF
TRBV15	TRBJ1-2	16	NA	NA	TGTGCCACCAGCAGAGATAGCAGGGCCTCAACTTATGGCTACACCTTC	CATSRDSRASTYGYTF
TRBV6-5	TRBJ1-1	15	NA	NA	TGTGCCAGCAGTTACTCGATAGGAGGGTTAGGTGAAGCTTTCTTT	CASSYSIGGLGEAFF
TRBV7-9	TRBJ1-4	18	NA	TRBD1	TGTGCCAGCAGCTTACTACGGACAGGGGGCGACGCTAATGAAAAACTGTTTTTT	CASSLLRTGGDANEKLFF
TRBV18	TRBJ1-5	15	NA	NA	TGTGCCAGCTCACCAAGTCCAGGGAGCAATCAGCCCCAGCATTTT	CASSPSPGSNQPQHF
TRBV30	TRBJ2-3	15	NA	NA	TGTGCCTGGACTAAGGGGGGGATAAGAACAGATACGCAGTATTTT	CAWTKGGIRTDTQYF